This TCR beta chain was sequenced for a study of Ad26.COV2.S vaccination and SARS-CoV-2 variants. At the level of the study: Participants got Ad26.COV2.S intramuscularly, once or twice 56 days apart.

V was shortened by 8 bases and J by 15 bases, with 17 bases between the two germline ends. This CDR3 is built from 12 residues. Germline CDR1 and CDR2: MNHEY and SVGAGI. Treatment described: some 20 received Ad26.COV2.S at low or high dose, single or two shots; about five received placebo; per-sample allocation not given. Collection of the samples took place on day 63 after the first injection of vaccine or placebo. Sequencing was performed with immunoSEQ multiplex PCR; in TCRdb, only in-frame clones are kept and a portion is missing. The data hold under 400,000 clones, with about nine tenths observed a single time.

The receptor was derived from a person between 18 and 59 years old who received the Ad26.COV2.S COVID-19 vaccine or a placebo. The specimen comprised peripheral blood, sampled in a trial of Ad26.COV2.S vaccine versus placebo. The chain carries TRBV6-5 and TRBJ1-6; D is perhaps TRBD1 (5 bases). This CDR3 is CASGPSGGNLHF. The DNA for the CDR3 is TGTGCCAGCGGACCTTCCGGGGGTAACCTCCACTTT.